One TCR beta chain is described in this entry. Its antigen is currently unknown. TCRdb fed the reads into MiXCR, producing one record per CDR3 protein. The table shows approximately 290,000 distinct CDR3 sequences, with roughly 23% occurring only once. This CDR3 comprises 15 residues. V shed 5 bases, J shed 6 bases, and the junction held 7 bases outside the gene matches. The germline CDR1 and CDR2 sequences are MDHEN and SYDVKM. This entry is derived from a study of T cell repertoires in cytomegalovirus infection. Whole-study context: Public signatures in TCR beta pointed to CMV infection and matching HLA type. Points from the study as a whole: Carriers of CMV plus the relevant HLA were identified by cumulative public TCR beta family frequency. The ex vivo response was dominated by HLA-C-restricted CMV-specific TCR beta clonotypes.

The source material was PBMCs. This TCR was recovered from a human donor in good health (CMV status not recorded). Some clones in this sample may be carry-over from other donors' samples. This chain uses TRBV28 with TRBJ1-4; 9 positions match TRBD1. The CDR3 region has the DNA TGTGCCAGCAGTCTGACCGGGACAGGGTATGAAAAACTGTTTTTT. Translated: CASSLTGTGYEKLFF.